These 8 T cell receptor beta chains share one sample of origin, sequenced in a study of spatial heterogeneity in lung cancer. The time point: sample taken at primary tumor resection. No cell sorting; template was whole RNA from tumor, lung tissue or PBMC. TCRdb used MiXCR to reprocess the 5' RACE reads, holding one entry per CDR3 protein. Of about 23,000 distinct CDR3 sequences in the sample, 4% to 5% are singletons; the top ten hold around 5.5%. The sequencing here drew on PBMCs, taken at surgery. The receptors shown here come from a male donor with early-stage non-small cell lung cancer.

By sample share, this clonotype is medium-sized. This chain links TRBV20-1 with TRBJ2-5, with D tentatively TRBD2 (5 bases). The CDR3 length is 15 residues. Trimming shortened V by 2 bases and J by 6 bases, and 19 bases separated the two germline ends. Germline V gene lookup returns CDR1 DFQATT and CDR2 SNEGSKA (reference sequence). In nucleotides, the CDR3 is TGCAGTGCTAGATCAACCGAGAGGGCCTGGCAGACCCAGTACTTC. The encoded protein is CSARSTERAWQTQYF.

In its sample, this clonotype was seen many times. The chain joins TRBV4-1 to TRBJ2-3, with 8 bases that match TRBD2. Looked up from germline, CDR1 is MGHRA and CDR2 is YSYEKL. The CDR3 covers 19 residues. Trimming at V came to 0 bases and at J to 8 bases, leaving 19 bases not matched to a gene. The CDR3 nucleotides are TGCGCCAGCAGCCAAGATTGGCGGGCGGGGGGATACCGTGCTGGTACGCAGTATTTT. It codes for CASSQDWRAGGYRAGTQYF.

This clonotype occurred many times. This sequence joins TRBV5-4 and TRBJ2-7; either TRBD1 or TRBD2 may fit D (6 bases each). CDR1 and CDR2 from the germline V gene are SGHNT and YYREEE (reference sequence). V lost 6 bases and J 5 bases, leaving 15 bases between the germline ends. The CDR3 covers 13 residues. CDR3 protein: CASKGGPSDEQYF. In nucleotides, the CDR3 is TGTGCCAGCAAGGGGGGCCCGTCGGACGAGCAGTACTTC.

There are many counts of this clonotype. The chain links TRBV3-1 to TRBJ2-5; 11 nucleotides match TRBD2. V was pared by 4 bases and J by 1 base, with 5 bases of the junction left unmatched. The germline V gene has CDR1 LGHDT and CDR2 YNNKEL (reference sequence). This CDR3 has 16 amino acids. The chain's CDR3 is CASSPGLAGLQETQYF. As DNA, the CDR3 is TGTGCCAGCAGCCCTGGACTAGCGGGCCTCCAAGAGACCCAGTACTTC.

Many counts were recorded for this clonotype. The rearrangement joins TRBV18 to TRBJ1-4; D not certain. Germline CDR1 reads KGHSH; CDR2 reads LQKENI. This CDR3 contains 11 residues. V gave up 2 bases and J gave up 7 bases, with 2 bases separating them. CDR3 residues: CASSPGEKLFF. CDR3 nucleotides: TGTGCCAGCTCACCAGGTGAAAAACTGTTTTTT. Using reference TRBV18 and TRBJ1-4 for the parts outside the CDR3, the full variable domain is NAGVMQNPRHLVRRRGQEARLRCSPMKGHSHVYWYRQLPEEGLKFMVYLQKENIIDESGMPKERFSAEFPKEGPSILRIQQVVRGDSAAYFCASSPGEKLFFGSGTQLSVL.

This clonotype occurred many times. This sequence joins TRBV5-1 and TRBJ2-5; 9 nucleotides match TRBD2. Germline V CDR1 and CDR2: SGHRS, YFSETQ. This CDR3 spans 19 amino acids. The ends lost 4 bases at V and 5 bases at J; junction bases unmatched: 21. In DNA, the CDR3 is TGCGCCAGCAGCCCTGGTGGGAGCGGGGGGCACTTGAGGTTGGAGACCCAGTACTTC. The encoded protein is CASSPGGSGGHLRLETQYF.

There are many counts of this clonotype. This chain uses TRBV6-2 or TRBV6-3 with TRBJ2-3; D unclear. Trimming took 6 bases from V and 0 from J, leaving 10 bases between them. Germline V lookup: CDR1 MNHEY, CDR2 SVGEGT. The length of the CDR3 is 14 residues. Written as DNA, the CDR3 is TGTGCCAGCAGACCCCCCGGGAGCACAGATACGCAGTATTTT. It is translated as CASRPPGSTDTQYF.

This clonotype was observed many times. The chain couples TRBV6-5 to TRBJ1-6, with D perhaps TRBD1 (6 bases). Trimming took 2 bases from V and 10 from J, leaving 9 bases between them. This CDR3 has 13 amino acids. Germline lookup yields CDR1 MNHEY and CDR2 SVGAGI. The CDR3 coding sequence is TGTGCCAGCAGTTACCGGACAGAGTCACCCCTCCACTTT. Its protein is CASSYRTESPLHF.